This T cell receptor beta chain was sequenced for a study of blood T cell repertoires in COVID-19. The CDR3 length is 14 residues. CDR1 and CDR2 (germline): LNHDA, SQIVND (reference sequence). With 9 bases removed from V and 8 bases from J, the gap between germline ends came to 20 bases. The method was immunoSEQ multiplex PCR; TCRdb's version includes in-frame clones alone and lacks a portion of them. Seen here are 200,000 to 250,000 clones, around 85% observed once, and the top ten hold roughly 1.3%. This sequence joins TRBV19 and TRBJ1-5, with D unclear. The sequenced sample was PBMCs or T cells enriched from blood (not recorded which). This receptor was taken from a middle-aged woman with acute COVID-19. The CDR3 DNA is TGTGCCAGCCACCCCTCGACATTCAAAGAGCCCCAGCATTTT. Residues: CASHPSTFKEPQHF.